This T cell receptor beta chain appears in the sequencing data of a study of blood T cell repertoires in COVID-19. Whole-study context: PBMCs, B-cell-depleted T cells, or T cells provided the cDNA or gDNA that made up the material.

This CDR3 is built from 16 residues. Germline CDR1 and CDR2: SGDLS and YYNGEE. The V and J ends lost 4 bases and 0 bases, in that order; junction bases with no gene match: 5. Method: immunoSEQ multiplex PCR; TCRdb's copy keeps in-frame clones and lacks some. The table includes some 220,000 clones, over 80% detected once. The genes are TRBV9 and TRBJ2-2; the match to TRBD1 covers 8 bases. Sequenced: peripheral blood. This sequence originates from a woman aged 25 to 39 with COVID-19, enrolled during active disease. The CDR3 bases are TGTGCCAGCAGCCCCCTGGACAGGGCGAACACCGGGGAGCTGTTTTTT. This sequence encodes CASSPLDRANTGELFF.